Sequencing of this TCR beta chain was carried out in a study of blood T cell repertoires in COVID-19. Participants were aged about 18 to 100 years, lived in roughly 25 US areas, and enrolled virtually. In the authors' workflow: Estimated nucleated cell counts came from reference gene primer amplification. This table comes from immunoSEQ multiplex PCR, and its TCRdb copy is limited to in-frame clones, with some not included. The V and J calls and clone size were taken over from that table, and D and trimming were inferred from the DNA. This sample carries 160,000 or so clones, roughly 85% of them seen once, and the ten largest clones take 15% to 20%. For this clone: The germline gene is not matched at one end of the junction; a read error may be the cause.

CDR1 is SGHRS and CDR2 is YFSETQ in the germline V gene. This CDR3 spans 12 amino acids. Input material: PBMCs or T cells enriched from blood (not recorded which). This clonotype originated in a man aged 55 to 70 who had recovered from COVID-19. The chain employs TRBV5-1 and TRBJ1-2, with TRBD1 matching 7 bases. The CDR3 DNA reads TGCGCCAGCCCCCAGGGGGAACAGCCTTTTCTCTTC. Protein sequence: CASPQGEQPFLF.